This T cell receptor (beta chain) was sequenced in a study of cytomegalovirus exposure and HLA in healthy donors (dated by TCRdb to 2015 to 2018). Background on the whole study: An earlier analysis of some 600 of the donors reported 276 Gb of sequence data and around 110 million unique TCR beta sequences obtained from about 179 million T cells. To study patterns of TCR occurrence, a later analysis re-analyzed previously published TCR beta repertoires from hundreds of donors and added high-resolution HLA genotyping. HLA typing covered class I and class II loci at four-digit resolution. In a later genetic analysis, genome-wide SNP genotypes for about 65% of the roughly 670 donors were used, and that subset was treated as a discovery cohort. The genetic ancestry cluster associated with self-reported Caucasian donors included 70% to 85% of the roughly 380 genotyped donors. Donor age, sex, ethnicity and CMV serostatus were compiled together with the repertoire data. About 300 gigabases of sequencing data and approximately 80 million unique TCR sequences were included in an early release covering 500 to 750 HLA-typed donors. Because of strong linkage in the cohort, five DR-DQ haplotypes were treated as single units for association and clustering. The study aimed to test whether signatures of past pathogen exposure could be identified by cataloging public T cell receptors. The number of donors typed differed by locus, with roughly 620-630 for A, B, C, DRB1 and DQB1, 522 for DQA1, over 600 for DPA1, and approximately 470 for DPB1. An earlier analysis of about 600 of the donors used high-throughput TCR beta sequencing to judge whether each TCR beta V gene segment behaved as functional or pseudogenic. Among 398 genotyped donors of the cohort, an average of approximately 240,000 unique TCR beta nucleotide sequences were sequenced per donor, 15% to 20% of them non-productive. A separate validation cohort of roughly 120 different subjects was used in addition to the roughly 700-subject first cohort. Rather than using new phenotypic data, the later analysis identified candidate immune exposures from TCR beta sequences and from how often those sequences occurred across donors. Every repertoire in the discovery cohort had been generated on one and the same sequencing platform. To predict cytomegalovirus infection status, the study combined high-throughput TCR immunosequencing, statistical association of individual TCRs with disease status, and machine learning. The study used immunosequencing to profile the T cell repertoires of around 600 subjects and linked those repertoires to cytomegalovirus serostatus.

From the germline V gene, CDR1 is SGHTA and CDR2 is FQGNSA. A distance of 12 bases separates the germline ends of V and J, which lose 1 base and 6 bases respectively. Reading from cysteine to phenylalanine, the CDR3 counts 14 amino acids. Only the CDR3 region is kept as DNA, spanning 42 bases read in frame from base 1. As for this clone: Its binding antigen is unknown. Base qualities are missing; no much larger clone stands one base away.

Library construction relied on the immunoSEQ multiplex PCR assay. For the multiplex PCR, a mixture combining 60 forward primers for TCR Vbeta segments and 13 reverse primers for TCR Jbeta segments was used. The CDR3 region of rearranged TCR beta genes was amplified from genomic DNA by a multiplex PCR assay. Amplified TCR beta libraries were sequenced as 87-base-pair reads on the Illumina HiSeq System. For the original study's pipeline: Across the 670 or so repertoires, a later analysis counted roughly 77 million unique TCR beta chains, roughly 11 million of which were shared by at least two donors. Raw reads were error-corrected and collapsed into unique sequences with a nearest-neighbor algorithm that merged closely related sequences to remove PCR and sequencing errors. V, D and J gene segments were assigned by aligning CDR3 sequences to IMGT reference sequences. Each retained sequence needed at least a six-nucleotide match to both a V gene segment and a J gene segment. Rearrangements were called productive when the CDR3 lacked stop codons and stayed in frame with V and J; all others were non-productive. Following IMGT convention, CDR3 was defined as the stretch from the second conserved V-encoded cysteine up to the conserved J-encoded phenylalanine. Sequences without an unambiguous match to a single V gene segment were excluded from the earlier analysis of over 500 of the donors. In an earlier analysis of several hundred of the donors, V segments were called functional above 56.7% productive rearrangements and were called segregating when the between-donor standard deviation exceeded 5%. A statistical classification framework was developed to diagnose cytomegalovirus status using the catalog of TCR beta chain sequences. In a later analysis, V and J genes were assigned by comparing TCR nucleotide sequences against IMGT/GENE-DB human TR gene sequences. A later analysis assigned CDR3 sequences and most-parsimonious VDJ recombination scenarios with the TCRdist pipeline. In a later analysis, each TCR beta chain was defined by its CDR3 amino acid sequence together with its V-gene family, and reads lacking a unique V-gene family were excluded. To address suspected cross-contamination and a sequencing artifact, a later analysis removed under 600 highly shared, low-generation-probability nucleotide sequences. In a later analysis, a clonal expansion index was calculated for each public chain from normalized within-repertoire ranks of inferred template counts. Generation probabilities in a later analysis came from a VDJ recombination model fitted to out-of-frame rearrangements, and those results were checked against IGoR. Hypergeometric tests were used in a later analysis to score TCR-TCR, TCR-HLA and TCR-CMV co-occurrence, with a repertoire-size bias correction applied to the TCR pairs. False discovery rates were estimated in a later analysis by permuting HLA or CMV assignments 20 times. In a later analysis, co-occurring TCRs were grouped with DBSCAN, and TCRdist sequence similarity was added when clustering was performed within HLA-allele-positive subsets. Repertoires with fewer than 30,000 or more than 120,000 public chains, plus five repertoires with anomalous nucleotide sharing, were excluded from co-occurrence clustering. TCRdb provides this immuneACCESS table in a form limited to in-frame rearrangements. Some clones are lacking; in checked studies, under half of them reflect an unresolved V gene, and why the rest are absent is not known. Clone size and V and J calls were adopted from that table, with D and trimming inferred from the DNA. Present in this sample are 250,000 to 350,000 clones, approximately 90% of which were seen just once. 3.5% to 4% of the sample is taken by the ten largest.

The paper as a whole reports these results and caveats: In vitro tests confirmed that a few of the cytomegalovirus-associated TCR beta chains recognize cytomegalovirus antigens. The presence/absence analyses assumed that sequencing depth was roughly uniform across donors, and that assumption may not be true. Most TCR sequences were seen in very few donors, while some public TCRs were found in many individuals. An association between a missense DCLRE1C variant and V-gene and J-gene trimming of TCR beta chains was found in a later genetic analysis and replicated in an independent cohort. A later analysis reported that several top co-occurrence clusters appeared linked to parvovirus B19, influenza, CMV and Epstein-Barr virus. Because counts were too low, around 18 rarely observed V segments, including chromosome 9 orphons, were left out of the earlier analysis of some 640 of the donors. In the study, approximately 150 TCR beta chains were listed as associated with cytomegalovirus. For the cohort, immune exposure information was limited to CMV serostatus. Compared with the 666-donor mean, donors in an Asian-associated ancestry cluster had fewer N-insertions in productive TCRs, according to a later genetic analysis. A cluster of highly shared sequence variants was judged likely to represent a technical artifact of the sequencing pipeline. A further reported finding was that TCR beta sequences accurately predicted the HLA-A and HLA-B alleles for most subjects in the first cohort. This cohort had only TCR beta chains sequenced, and the lack of alpha or paired-chain data limited which features could be detected. Assigning TCR associations to individual alleles was difficult when HLA alleles, especially DR and DQ, strongly co-occurred. Because the 87-base-pair reads could not distinguish some IMGT-functional V segments, including TRBV6-2 and TRBV6-3, those segments were excluded. In both the original and validation cohorts, the classifier was reported to diagnose cytomegalovirus status with high specificity and sensitivity. In a later analysis, most CMV-associated TCR beta chains were found to appear HLA-restricted, with HLA associations seemingly driven largely by CMV exposure. In an earlier analysis of some 550 of the donors, most TCR beta V segments were observed in productive rearrangements about 87% or about 30% of the time, broadly matching IMGT annotations. Linkage disequilibrium might explain the correlated functional status among segregating V segments, but an unknown experimental factor could not be ruled out. The authors suggested that the approach could potentially be extended to other disease states and immunological phenotypes. In a later analysis, some 18,000 TCR beta sequences were associated with specific HLA alleles at a false discovery rate of 0.05. A later analysis found that TCR association rates varied across HLA loci, with DRB1 alleles showing the most associated TCRs and HLA-C alleles the fewest. In a later analysis, HLA-associated TCR beta chains were found to be more clonally expanded and to have lower generation probabilities than equally common non-associated chains. HLA typing was unavailable for some donors at each locus, so association tests used only the typed subset.

The cohort comprised under 700 healthy bone marrow donors. Cohort members were all nominally healthy when sampled, although unrecorded immune exposures were likely present. The donor tested CMV seropositive, placing the donor among the roughly 270 seropositive members of the cohort. Every donor gave a peripheral blood sample, and the peripheral blood mononuclear cells from that sample were used for TCR beta sequencing. Genomic DNA was extracted from the blood cell samples with the Qiagen DNeasy Blood Extraction Kit. This receptor was taken from a man between 40 and 49 years old in good health and CMV-seropositive. Source material: PBMCs. The chain couples TRBV7-2 to TRBJ1-2, with the D gene not clear enough to name. The CDR3 protein: CASSLGLRSNGYTF. In nucleotide form, the sequence is TGTGCCAGCAGCTTAGGGCTCAGATCCAATGGCTACACCTTC.